Presented here are 10 T cell receptor beta chains from one specimen sequenced in a study of blood T cell repertoires in COVID-19. TCRdb keeps only in-frame clones here, not all; method: immunoSEQ multiplex PCR. The sample has 250,000 to 300,000 clones, approximately 93% seen once. The sequencing input was peripheral blood. Every receptor here comes from a woman in her thirties with COVID-19, enrolled during active disease.

The chain employs TRBV28 and TRBJ2-2, with TRBD1 identical over 7 bases. V shed 6 bases and J 5 bases; nucleotides not matched to a gene: 3. CDR3 size: 13 residues. Germline V gene lookup returns CDR1 MDHEN and CDR2 SYDVKM. CDR3 sequence: CASSPGQTGELFF. CDR3 DNA sequence: TGTGCCAGCAGCCCGGGACAGACCGGGGAGCTGTTTTTT.

A single count supports this clone. The V gene is TRBV5-1, the J gene TRBJ1-1, with 7 bases identical to TRBD1. This CDR3 is 13 amino acids long. V was pared by 6 bases and J by 10 bases, with 12 bases of the junction left unmatched. Germline CDR1 SGHRS, CDR2 YFSETQ. CDR3 protein: CASIGSDTGVAFF. The CDR3 bases are TGCGCCAGCATTGGGAGCGATACAGGGGTAGCTTTCTTT.

This chain joins TRBV12-3 or TRBV12-4 and TRBJ2-1; D remains unclear. Trimming removed 4 bases at V and 8 bases at J, with 6 bases between. This CDR3 spans 11 amino acids. The DNA for the CDR3 is TGTGCCAGCAGTTCCTTAGATGAGCAGTTCTTC. This gives the protein CASSSLDEQFF.

The J gene is TRBJ1-3, the V gene TRBV5-4; 8 nucleotides align to TRBD1. The germline V gene encodes CDR1 SGHNT and CDR2 YYREEE (reference sequence). V was clipped by 0 bases and J by 4 bases; unmatched bases: 9. The CDR3 contains 17 residues. CDR3 amino acids: CASSLAGAGGAGNTIYF. CDR3 nucleotides: TGTGCCAGCAGCTTGGCCGGGGCAGGGGGCGCCGGAAACACCATATATTTT.

V is TRBV5-1 and J is TRBJ2-1, with a tentative D call TRBD1 (6 bases). The CDR3 is made up of 15 amino acids. Germline V CDR1 and CDR2: SGHRS, YFSETQ. The V gene lost 3 bases and the J gene lost 2 bases, with 12 bases spanning the gap. In nucleotides, the CDR3 is TGCGCCAGCAGCTCAGGGGCTTTCACCTACAATGAGCAGTTCTTC. It is translated as CASSSGAFTYNEQFF.

The genes are TRBV19 and TRBJ1-5; the D gene is possibly TRBD1 (6 bases). V lost 4 bases, J lost 3 bases, and 16 bases lay in between. The CDR3 sequence is 16 residues long. In germline, CDR1 is LNHDA, CDR2 SQIVND (reference sequence). Here the CDR3 DNA reads TGTGCCAGTAGTACGTCAAAACAGGGTTACAATCAGCCCCAGCATTTT. Amino acid sequence: CASSTSKQGYNQPQHF. Filled out from reference TRBV19 and TRBJ1-5, the complete variable domain reads DGGITQSPKYLFRKEGQNVTLSCEQNLNHDAMYWYRQDPGQGLRLIYYSQIVNDFQKGDIAEGYSVSREKKESFPLTVTSAQKNPTAFYLCASSTSKQGYNQPQHFGDGTRLSIL.

The chain recombines TRBV10-3 with TRBJ1-5; 9 bases agree with TRBD1. Germline V CDR1 and CDR2: ENHRY, SYGVKD. Trimming removed 3 bases from V and 6 bases from J; junction bases left unmatched: 6. The CDR3 loop spans 15 amino acids. The CDR3 DNA sequence: TGTGCCATCAGTGAACGAGACAGGGGGAGTCAGCCCCAGCATTTT. This codes for CAISERDRGSQPQHF.

In this sample, this clone turned up once. The CDR3 DNA follows: TGTGCCAGCGCGGGGTATAATTATGAGCAGTTCTTC. Its protein is CASAGYNYEQFF. The chain employs TRBV6-5 and TRBJ2-1; D might be TRBD2 (6 bases). CDR3 length: 12 residues. With 8 bases removed from V and 8 bases from J, the gap between germline ends came to 13 bases. The germline V gene encodes CDR1 MNHEY and CDR2 SVGAGI.

The chain has TRBV3-1 (or the pseudogene TRBV3-2) and TRBJ1-3, with D perhaps TRBD1 (5 bases). Trimming removed 4 bases from V and 0 bases from J, with 16 bases in between. Germline-derived CDR1 and CDR2 are LGHDT and YNNKEL (reference sequence). The CDR3 has 17 amino acids. The CDR3: CASSPQGGESSGNTIYF. Here the CDR3 DNA reads TGTGCCAGCAGCCCGCAGGGAGGGGAAAGCTCTGGAAACACCATATATTTT.

V usage is TRBV27 and J usage is TRBJ1-5; 9 bases are a match to TRBD1. This CDR3 region has 18 residues. CDR1 and CDR2 from the germline V gene are MNHEY and SMNVEV (reference sequence). Unmatched junction bases numbered 11, after V lost 5 bases and J lost 0 bases. In nucleotides, the CDR3 is TGTGCCAGCAGTCCCCACGGGACAGGGAGTTATAGCAATCAGCCCCAGCATTTT. Amino acid sequence: CASSPHGTGSYSNQPQHF.